This TCR beta chain was identified during a study of T cells expressing NK-cell markers. Germline CDR1 is LNHDA and CDR2 is SQIVND (reference sequence). This CDR3 comprises 17 residues. TCRdb reprocessed the 5' RACE reads; each CDR3 protein has one entry and no DNA is given. The sample table includes 400,000 to 450,000 distinct CDR3 sequences. The TCR comes from a woman aged 18 to 75 in good health. Sequencing input: blood T cells: a sorted CD56 or NKG2C T cell subset, CD4+ or CD8+ T cells, or bulk PBMC T cells (not recorded which). The rearrangement uses TRBV19 and TRBJ2-2; TCRdb calls TRBD1, which cannot be checked without DNA. CDR3: CASSPDFGAASSGELFF.